These 25 T cell receptor beta chains share one sample of origin, sequenced in a study of blood T cell repertoires in COVID-19. Here immunoSEQ multiplex PCR was the method, and the copy in TCRdb shows in-frame clones only, minus some. The data contain under 200,000 clones, more than 90% of them singletons. The specimen was peripheral blood. These receptors were obtained from a man aged 45-60 years with acute or convalescent COVID-19.

The chain couples TRBV19 to TRBJ2-2, with a possible D match to TRBD1 (6 bases). V shed 6 bases and J shed 4 bases, with 12 bases lying between them. Per germline, CDR1 LNHDA and CDR2 SQIVND (reference sequence). The CDR3 extends over 14 amino acids. In DNA form, the CDR3 reads TGTGCCAGTAGGAGCCAGGGGATCACCGGGGAGCTGTTTTTT. Its translation is CASRSQGITGELFF. The variable domain in full, with the rest retrieved from reference TRBV19 and TRBJ2-2, is DGGITQSPKYLFRKEGQNVTLSCEQNLNHDAMYWYRQDPGQGLRLIYYSQIVNDFQKGDIAEGYSVSREKKESFPLTVTSAQKNPTAFYLCASRSQGITGELFFGEGSRLTVL.

V gene TRBV6-5 combines with J gene TRBJ1-1; TRBD1 is a possible D gene (5 bases). Between the trimmed V and J ends, which lost 5 bases and 1 base, there was a span of 11 bases. Germline CDR1 MNHEY, CDR2 SVGAGI. This CDR3 is 14 amino acids long. CDR3 nucleotides: TGTGCCAGCAGTCACGCGACAGCGAACACTGAAGCTTTCTTT. This gives the protein CASSHATANTEAFF.

This chain connects TRBV7-2 to TRBJ2-3, with TRBD2 identical over 8 bases. The CDR3 totals 15 residues. The V segment lost 1 base and the J segment 8 bases; nucleotides outside the gene matches: 8. Germline loops: CDR1 SGHTA, CDR2 FQGNSA. The CDR3 nucleotides read TGTGCCAGCAGCTTAGTAGCGGGGTACACGGGTACGCAGTATTTT. Residues: CASSLVAGYTGTQYF.

This clone was seen once. V is TRBV9 and J is TRBJ2-1; 10 nucleotides match TRBD2. CDR1 and CDR2 (germline): SGDLS, YYNGEE. CDR3 length equals 16 residues. Germline trimming cut 0 bases from V and 5 bases from J; bases unmatched to any gene: 5. The CDR3 spells CASSVAGLAEDNEQFF. The CDR3 DNA reads TGTGCCAGCAGCGTAGCTGGACTAGCGGAAGACAATGAGCAGTTCTTC.

The J gene is TRBJ2-2, the V gene TRBV18; no clear D. Per germline, CDR1 KGHSH and CDR2 LQKENI. The CDR3 is made up of 16 amino acids. The ends were cut back, 2 bases at V and 1 base at J, with 11 bases in the middle. CDR3 amino acids: CASSPYPAGNTGELFF. The CDR3 nucleotides read TGTGCCAGCTCACCATACCCGGCAGGGAACACCGGGGAGCTGTTTTTT.

The chain joins TRBV11-2 to TRBJ1-2; D perhaps matches TRBD1 (5 bases). The CDR3 runs to 16 residues. V lost 1 base to trimming and J lost 0 bases, with 12 bases between them. The germline V gene encodes CDR1 SGHAT and CDR2 FQNNGV. In DNA form, the CDR3 reads TGTGCCAGCAGCTTAGCGCCCGGGACTTCTAACTATGGCTACACCTTC. Amino acid sequence: CASSLAPGTSNYGYTF.

The gene calls are TRBV5-1 and TRBJ1-1; 8 bases line up with TRBD1. The CDR3 is made up of 15 amino acids. V lost 3 bases and J lost 2; bases outside the gene matches: 6. CDR1 is SGHRS and CDR2 is YFSETQ in the germline V gene. Written as DNA, the CDR3 is TGCGCCAGCAGCTCCTGGACAGGGATAAACACTGAAGCTTTCTTT. It translates to CASSSWTGINTEAFF.

The chain combines TRBV6-5 with TRBJ2-1; 7 nucleotides align to TRBD2. The CDR3 covers 15 residues. Trimming took 6 bases from V and 8 from J; bases not matched to a gene: 13. Germline-derived CDR1 and CDR2 are MNHEY and SVGAGI. The CDR3 nucleotides are TGTGCCAGCAGGCCGGAGGGCGGGAGATTTGATGAGCAGTTCTTC. Protein sequence: CASRPEGGRFDEQFF.

This sequence joins TRBV6-5 and TRBJ1-1, with D uncertain. The germline gives CDR1 MNHEY, CDR2 SVGAGI. The CDR3 has 13 amino acids. V lost 4 bases and J lost 1, with 7 bases in between. CDR3 region: CASSFDKNTEAFF. CDR3 sequence (DNA): TGTGCCAGCAGTTTCGACAAGAACACTGAAGCTTTCTTT.

The chain employs TRBV4-1 and TRBJ2-1; 7 bases agree with TRBD2. In germline, CDR1 is MGHRA, CDR2 YSYEKL. J lost 3 bases, V lost 0 bases, and 5 bases had no gene match. The CDR3 runs to 16 residues. The CDR3 nucleotides read TGCGCCAGCAGCCAAGATCCAGCGGGACTCTACAATGAGCAGTTCTTC. Translating it yields CASSQDPAGLYNEQFF.

This chain joins TRBV21-1 and TRBJ1-2; TRBD1 reflects the table's D call only, with no check against the DNA. TRBV21-1 is labeled a pseudogene. The CDR3 has 18 amino acids. CDR3 coding DNA: TGTGCCAGCAGCAAAGTAACGGGGACAGGGAGGTTACTTGGTGGCTACACCTTC. Its translation: CASSKVTGTGRLLGGYTF.

V and J are TRBV5-4 and TRBJ2-1; possible D gene TRBD2, 7 bases. The germline V gene encodes CDR1 SGHNT and CDR2 YYREEE (reference sequence). This CDR3 comprises 13 residues. Trimming removed 5 bases from V and 7 bases from J, with 13 bases in between. CDR3 sequence: CASRRGPPNEQFF. Written as DNA, the CDR3 is TGTGCCAGCAGGCGGGGGCCCCCAAATGAGCAGTTCTTC. Looking up the rest from reference TRBV5-4 and TRBJ2-1 gives the full variable domain: ETGVTQSPTHLIKTRGQQVTLRCSSQSGHNTVSWYQQALGQGPQFIFQYYREEENGRGNFPPRFSGLQFPNYSSELNVNALELDDSALYLCASRRGPPNEQFFGPGTRLTVL.

The chain has TRBV10-2 and TRBJ2-5; 12 bases fit TRBD1. Germline V CDR1 and CDR2: WSHSY, SAAADI. The CDR3 totals 15 residues. V lost 5 bases and J lost 5; bases outside the gene matches: 6. The CDR3 nucleotides are TGCGCCAGCAGTTCCGGGGACAGGGGGCCGGAGACCCAGTACTTC. Protein sequence: CASSSGDRGPETQYF.

In this sample, this clone turned up a few times. The chain uses TRBV10-3 and TRBJ1-3, with TRBD1 as a possible D gene (6 bases). CDR3 length: 17 residues. Trimming left V 2 bases short and J 0 bases short, with 14 bases between. Germline values: CDR1 ENHRY, CDR2 SYGVKD. The CDR3 loop reads CAISENQGTSSGNTIYF. CDR3 bases: TGTGCCATCAGTGAGAACCAGGGGACTAGCTCTGGAAACACCATATATTTT.

This clone was detected only once. The DNA for the CDR3 is TGTGCCAGCAGCCCAGGGCGAGCGGGGTGGAATGAGCAGTTCTTC. Residues: CASSPGRAGWNEQFF. This rearrangement joins TRBV7-3 to TRBJ2-1; 7 nucleotides line up with TRBD2. The CDR3 totals 15 residues. Unmatched junction bases numbered 11, after V lost 5 bases and J lost 7 bases. Germline loops: CDR1 SGHTA, CDR2 FQGTGA.

This clone appeared a few times. V usage is TRBV19 and J usage is TRBJ1-1, with D tentatively TRBD1 (5 bases). Trimming took 5 bases from V and 5 from J, leaving 15 bases between them. From germline, CDR1 is LNHDA and CDR2 SQIVND (reference sequence). The CDR3 loop spans 14 amino acids. The CDR3 protein is CASSPEGAGTEAFF. The CDR3 coding sequence is TGTGCCAGTAGTCCGGAAGGGGCAGGGACTGAAGCTTTCTTT. Based on the CDR3 plus reference TRBV19 and TRBJ1-1, the full variable domain is DGGITQSPKYLFRKEGQNVTLSCEQNLNHDAMYWYRQDPGQGLRLIYYSQIVNDFQKGDIAEGYSVSREKKESFPLTVTSAQKNPTAFYLCASSPEGAGTEAFFGQGTRLTVV.

This sequence joins TRBV28 and TRBJ2-3; no firm D call. CDR1 MDHEN and CDR2 SYDVKM come from the germline V gene. This CDR3 has 13 residues. The ends were cut back, 7 bases at V and 2 bases at J, with 10 bases in the middle. The CDR3 DNA reads as TGTGCCAGCAATTCAGGTAACACAGATACGCAGTATTTT. Its protein is CASNSGNTDTQYF.

The genes are TRBV12-5 and TRBJ2-7; 7 bases are shared with TRBD1. The V gene end was trimmed by 0 bases and the J gene end by 2 bases; junction bases not matched to a gene: 7. Germline lookup yields CDR1 LGHNT and CDR2 FRNRAP. This CDR3 region has 16 residues. This CDR3 reads CASGLVLRTGAYEQYV. DNA of the CDR3: TGTGCTAGTGGTTTGGTACTTAGGACAGGAGCCTACGAGCAGTACGTC.

The chain employs TRBV4-1 and TRBJ1-3; D is ambiguous. This CDR3 has 15 residues. From germline, CDR1 is MGHRA and CDR2 YSYEKL. Trimming removed 1 base from V and 3 bases from J, with 10 bases in between. For the CDR3, the DNA is TGCGCCAGCAGCCAAGTAGCCGGGGTTGGAAACACCATATATTTT. Protein product: CASSQVAGVGNTIYF.

The chain uses TRBV28 and TRBJ2-1; 8 nucleotides align to TRBD1. CDR3 length: 15 amino acids. J lost 7 bases, V lost 6 bases, and 11 bases had no gene match. Germline-derived CDR1 and CDR2 are MDHEN and SYDVKM. The CDR3, as DNA: TGTGCCAGCAGACAAGACAGGGGTGGTGGAAATGAGCAGTTCTTC. The encoded protein is CASRQDRGGGNEQFF.

In this sample, this clone turned up once. This rearrangement joins TRBV9 to TRBJ1-1, with D unresolved. Per the germline V gene, CDR1 is SGDLS and CDR2 is YYNGEE. The ends were cut back, 4 bases at V and 6 bases at J, with 13 bases in the middle. This CDR3 has 13 residues. The chain's CDR3 is CASSREYDAEAFF. The CDR3 nucleotides read TGTGCCAGCAGCCGGGAGTACGACGCTGAAGCTTTCTTT.

CDR3 region: CASSPWDRGYPQYV. CDR3 sequence (DNA): TGTGCCAGCAGCCCTTGGGACAGGGGATATCCGCAGTACGTC. V gene TRBV11-2 combines with J gene TRBJ2-7, with 10 bases that match TRBD1. Germline V gene lookup returns CDR1 SGHAT and CDR2 FQNNGV. The CDR3 extends over 14 amino acids. V gave up 5 bases and J gave up 9 bases; unmatched junction bases: 10.

V usage is TRBV28 and J usage is TRBJ2-5; 8 bases map to TRBD2. CDR1 and CDR2 (germline): MDHEN, SYDVKM. J lost 5 bases, V lost 5 bases, and 16 bases had no gene match. The CDR3 is made up of 17 amino acids. CDR3: CASSEQGSGGTRETQYF. Here the CDR3 DNA reads TGTGCCAGCAGTGAACAAGGGAGCGGGGGAACTAGGGAGACCCAGTACTTC.

The V and J genes are TRBV28 and TRBJ2-2, with no clear D. The V end lost 7 bases, the J end lost 0 bases, and 15 bases lay between the germline ends. CDR1 and CDR2 from the germline V gene are MDHEN and SYDVKM. The length of the CDR3 is 16 residues. The CDR3, as DNA: TGTGCCAGCACCGACGGGTCCCTAGCGAACACCGGGGAGCTGTTTTTT. Translated: CASTDGSLANTGELFF.

In its sample, this clone was seen once. The chain is built from TRBV6-2 or TRBV6-3 and TRBJ2-1; D is perhaps TRBD2 (5 bases). There are 15 residues in the CDR3. Germline loops: CDR1 MNHEY, CDR2 SVGEGT. V was shortened by 0 bases and J by 8 bases, with 14 bases between the two germline ends. CDR3 residues: CASSYSGGRGDEQFF. The DNA of the CDR3 is TGTGCCAGCAGTTACTCGGGCGGACGGGGAGATGAGCAGTTCTTC.